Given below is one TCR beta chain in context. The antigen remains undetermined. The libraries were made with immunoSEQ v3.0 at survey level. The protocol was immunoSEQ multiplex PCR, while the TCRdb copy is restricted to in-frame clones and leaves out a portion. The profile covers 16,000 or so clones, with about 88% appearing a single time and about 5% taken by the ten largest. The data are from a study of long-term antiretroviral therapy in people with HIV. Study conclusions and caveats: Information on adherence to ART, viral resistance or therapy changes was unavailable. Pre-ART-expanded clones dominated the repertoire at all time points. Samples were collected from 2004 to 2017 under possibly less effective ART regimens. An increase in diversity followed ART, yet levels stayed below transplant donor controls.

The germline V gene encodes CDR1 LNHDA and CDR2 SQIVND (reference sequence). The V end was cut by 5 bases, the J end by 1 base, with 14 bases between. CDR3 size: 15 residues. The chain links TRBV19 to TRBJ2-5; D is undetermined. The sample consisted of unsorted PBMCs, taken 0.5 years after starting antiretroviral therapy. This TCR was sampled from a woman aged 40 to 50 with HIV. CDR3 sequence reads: CASSRAPGFQETQYF. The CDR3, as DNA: TGTGCCAGTAGTCGGGCCCCGGGTTTCCAAGAGACCCAGTACTTC.